This TCR beta chain was documented in a study of blood T cells in healthy people across ages. Healthy individuals of Caucasian origin from Russia, aged roughly 6 to 100, served as donors. There are 15 residues in the CDR3. The V and J ends lost 7 bases and 2 bases, in that order; junction bases with no gene match: 5. A second PCR, run for about 7 to 11 cycles, used a sample-barcoded 5' primer plus a J-beta primer mix. TCRdb reprocessed the 5' RACE reads via MiXCR and lists one record per CDR3 protein. The sample lists approximately 1.5 million distinct CDR3 sequences; 35% to 45% were seen once. A word on this clonotype: Its antigen is still unknown.

Study results and limitations: As age increased, TCR beta diversity per million T cells fell in a roughly linear fashion. Long-lived and aged donors differed, with more naive CD4+ cells and higher diversity in the long-lived. Expanded clonotype shifts may have been confounded, as the donors had an unknown CMV status.

V usage is TRBV12-3 or TRBV12-4 and J usage is TRBJ2-1, with 10 bases identical to TRBD2. The sample taken for sequencing was blood. This receptor was obtained from a woman between 18 and 29 years old in good health. The CDR3 nucleotides read TGTGCCAGCAACGTAGCGGGAGGTCCCTACAATGAGCAGTTCTTC. Its translation: CASNVAGGPYNEQFF.